These 5 T cell receptor beta chains came from one sample sequenced in a study of blood T cell repertoires in COVID-19. This table comes from immunoSEQ multiplex PCR, and its TCRdb copy is limited to in-frame clones, with some not included. The sample comprises tens of thousands of clones, around 84% of which are singletons, and 4% to 5.5% rests with the top ten. Sequencing was performed on peripheral blood. The source of these receptors is a middle-aged man with active COVID-19.

The V and J genes are TRBV7-9 and TRBJ2-7; D is unresolved. The CDR3 totals 13 residues. Deletions cut 2 bases from V and 2 bases from J, with 7 bases between. Looked up from germline, CDR1 is SEHNR and CDR2 is FQNEAQ (reference sequence). In DNA, the CDR3 is TGTGCCAGCAGCTTAATTGGCACCTACGAGCAGTACTTC. Its translation: CASSLIGTYEQYF.

The gene calls are TRBV6-2 or TRBV6-3 and TRBJ2-3, with D possibly matching TRBD2 (6 bases). Trimming took 2 bases from V and 2 from J, leaving 11 bases between them. CDR1 and CDR2 from the germline V gene are MNHEY and SVGEGT. The CDR3 totals 15 residues. The chain's CDR3 is CASSYVAGFTDTQYF. The CDR3 DNA reads as TGTGCCAGCAGTTACGTGGCGGGGTTCACAGATACGCAGTATTTT.

This rearrangement joins TRBV9 to TRBJ2-3, with D possibly TRBD1 on 5 matching bases. Trimming took off 0 bases at V and 3 bases at J, with 11 bases between the two ends. In germline, CDR1 is SGDLS, CDR2 YYNGEE. CDR3 length equals 15 residues. The CDR3, as DNA: TGTGCCAGCAGCGTAGCTGCAGGGATGACAGATACGCAGTATTTT. Its protein product is CASSVAAGMTDTQYF.

The V and J genes are TRBV4-1 and TRBJ2-3; 14 nucleotides align to TRBD2. Per germline, CDR1 MGHRA and CDR2 YSYEKL. The V segment lost 3 bases and the J segment 5 bases; nucleotides outside the gene matches: 13. The CDR3 has 19 amino acids. This CDR3 reads CASSHPGVTSGGARDTQYF. The CDR3 DNA reads TGCGCCAGCAGCCACCCGGGGGTGACTAGCGGGGGGGCCAGAGATACGCAGTATTTT.

The chain links TRBV7-2 to TRBJ1-4; 9 nucleotides align to TRBD1. V gave up 2 bases and J gave up 5 bases; unmatched junction bases: 3. The CDR3 has 15 amino acids. CDR1 is SGHTA and CDR2 is FQGNSA in the germline V gene. For the CDR3, the DNA is TGTGCCAGCAGCTTAATCGGGACAGGGAATGAAAAACTGTTTTTT. Its translation is CASSLIGTGNEKLFF.